This section outlines one TCR beta chain sequence together with its context. Its target is not known. Sequencing used immunoSEQ multiplex PCR; TCRdb keeps in-frame clones, though not all of them. The sample has approximately 100,000 clones; around nine tenths are singletons. Brentuximab vedotin exposure varied, and every patient relapsed after autologous stem cell transplantation. This entry is derived from a study of PD-1 blockade in classical Hodgkin lymphoma. Study-wide context: Intravenous infusions of nivolumab 3 mg/kg reached patients every 2 weeks. Findings of the study overall: Healthy donors reportedly exceeded newly diagnosed patients in baseline TCR diversity. Those achieving complete response showed baseline diversity like newly diagnosed patients. CD4+ TCR diversity, unlike CD8+, climbed significantly by C4D1.

This CDR3 region has 16 residues. CDR1 and CDR2 (germline): SGHTA, FQGNSA. V dropped 5 bases and J dropped 5; count of bases not matched to a gene: 13. The sample here was peripheral blood mononuclear cells (PBMCs), taken before the second cycle of nivolumab. The J gene is TRBJ2-7, the V gene TRBV7-2; TRBD2 agrees at 9 bases. The receptor was derived from a human donor with classical Hodgkin lymphoma. CDR3 loop: CASSIRPAGGLDEQYF. The CDR3 DNA follows: TGTGCCAGCAGCATCCGACCGGCGGGGGGGCTGGACGAGCAGTACTTC.